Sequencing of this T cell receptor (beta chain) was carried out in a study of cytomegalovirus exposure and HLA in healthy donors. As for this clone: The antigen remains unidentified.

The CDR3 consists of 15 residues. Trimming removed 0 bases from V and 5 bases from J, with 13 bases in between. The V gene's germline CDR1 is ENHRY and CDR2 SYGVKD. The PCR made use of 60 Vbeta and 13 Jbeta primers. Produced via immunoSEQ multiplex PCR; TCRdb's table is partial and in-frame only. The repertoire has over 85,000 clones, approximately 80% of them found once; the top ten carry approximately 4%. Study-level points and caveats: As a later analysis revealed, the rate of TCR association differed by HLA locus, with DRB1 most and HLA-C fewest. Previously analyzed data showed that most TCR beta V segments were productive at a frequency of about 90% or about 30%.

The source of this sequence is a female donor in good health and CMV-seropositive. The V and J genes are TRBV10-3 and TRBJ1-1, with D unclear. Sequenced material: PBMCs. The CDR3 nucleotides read TGTGCCATCAGTGAGTCGAAGGCGAGGTTTACTGAAGCTTTCTTT. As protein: CAISESKARFTEAFF.